The entry below gives a single T cell receptor (beta chain) sequence along with its context. TCRdb ran MiXCR on the PCR reads and lists one entry per CDR3 protein. The top ten clones hold about 25% of a sample with about 10,000 distinct CDR3 sequences, 50% to 60% of them seen once. V was shortened by 2 bases and J by 2 bases, with 11 bases between the two germline ends. There are 15 residues in the CDR3. The germline V gene encodes CDR1 SGHNT and CDR2 YYREEE (reference sequence). These data are taken from a study of tumor-infiltrating lymphocytes in oesophageal squamous cell carcinoma. The V and J genes are TRBV5-4 and TRBJ2-1, with D possibly being TRBD2 (5 bases). What was sequenced was esophageal tumor tissue. The receptor was derived from a male donor with esophageal squamous cell carcinoma. CDR3 in amino acids: CASSFGIITYNEQFF. DNA for the CDR3: TGTGCCAGCAGCTTCGGGATCATTACCTACAATGAGCAGTTCTTC.